The TCR beta chain under discussion was sequenced for a study of cytomegalovirus exposure and HLA in healthy donors. Study summary: Of over 300 genotyped donors, roughly 86% clustered with self-reported Caucasian donors.

PCR used 60 Vbeta primers and 13 Jbeta primers. In the authors' workflow: Later, an analysis found about 77 million unique TCR beta chains, and some 10 million of these were shared. Sequenced by immunoSEQ multiplex PCR; TCRdb stores in-frame clones only, minus some. That table gives V, J and clone size, and the DNA gave D and trimming. The sample holds 150,000 to 200,000 clones; around 80% are singletons and the top ten take 2% to 2.5%. This clone was seen only a few times. Its antigen is still unknown. The germline CDR1 and CDR2 sequences are LNHDA and SQIVND (reference sequence). V was clipped by 2 bases and J by 1 base, with 9 bases between them. This CDR3 is 14 amino acids long. Study conclusions and caveats: Immune exposure data for these donors was limited to CMV serostatus. Previously analyzed data showed that most TCR beta V segments were productive at a frequency of about 90% or about 30%.

The TCR was taken from a woman aged 45-59 years in good health and CMV-seronegative. The source material was PBMCs. The chain links TRBV19 to TRBJ2-7; TRBD1 is a possible D gene (5 bases). The CDR3: CASSISQGSYEQYF. The CDR3 coding sequence is TGTGCCAGTAGTATATCCCAGGGTTCCTACGAGCAGTACTTC.